Listed below are T cell receptor beta chains from one sample, sequenced in a study of shared clonotypes between healthy human individuals. The method was immunoSEQ multiplex PCR; TCRdb's version includes in-frame clones alone and lacks a portion of them. The table has roughly 2 million clones, 85% to 95% seen once. The sequenced sample was naive CD4+ T cells sorted from blood. These TCRs come from a man younger than 35 in good health. Both conserved end residues are part of each CDR3. The order of the fields is D gene, J gene, V gene, clone size, CDR3 protein, CDR3 DNA. A D gene is named only where the DNA matches it firmly. A clone size is listed for some rows: how often the clone was seen (once, few, many), or a class if it is expanded.

TRBD1,TRBJ1-3,TRBV7-2,NA,CASSRRDRGGNTIYF,TGTGCCAGCAGCCGCCGGGACAGGGGAGGAAACACCATATATTTT
NA,TRBJ1-5,TRBV2,NA,CASSRGKGPQHF,TGTGCCAGCAGTAGGGGGAAAGGGCCCCAGCATTTT
TRBD1,TRBJ1-3,TRBV7-2,few,CASSLGQGAAGNTIYF,TGTGCCAGCAGCTTAGGGCAGGGGGCGGCTGGAAACACCATATATTTT
TRBD1,TRBJ1-6,TRBV5-4,NA,CASSSTGEVYNSPLHF,TGTGCCAGCAGCTCGACAGGGGAGGTTTATAATTCACCCCTCCACTTT
TRBD2,TRBJ2-7,TRBV29-1,NA,CSVDPEGTSYEQYF,TGCAGCGTTGACCCGGAGGGGACTAGCTACGAGCAGTACTTC
NA,TRBJ2-5,TRBV5-1,NA,CASSPSNQETQYF,TGCGCCAGCAGCCCTAGTAACCAAGAGACCCAGTACTTC
TRBD1,TRBJ2-7,TRBV10-1,NA,CASSRQGIHEQYF,TGCGCCAGCAGTCGACAGGGTATCCACGAGCAGTACTTC
NA,TRBJ2-7,TRBV7-8,NA,CASSLDYGYEQYF,TGTGCCAGCAGCTTAGACTACGGCTACGAGCAGTACTTC
NA,TRBJ1-2,TRBV6-1,NA,CATRGFAYGYTF,TGTGCCACCAGGGGCTTTGCCTATGGCTACACCTTC
TRBD1,TRBJ1-1,TRBV7-3,NA,CASSSQGVLSTEAFF,TGTGCCAGCAGCTCGCAGGGGGTTTTGAGCACTGAAGCTTTCTTT
TRBD1,TRBJ1-1,TRBV13,NA,CASSGQGRPEAFF,TGTGCCAGCAGCGGACAGGGCCGTCCTGAAGCTTTCTTT
NA,TRBJ1-5,TRBV2,NA,CASSAARGVQPQHF,TGTGCCAGCAGCGCAGCCAGGGGCGTTCAGCCCCAGCATTTT
TRBD1,TRBJ1-2,TRBV19,NA,CASSIAPGTGGENGYTF,TGTGCCAGTAGTATTGCCCCCGGGACAGGGGGCGAGAATGGCTACACCTTC
NA,TRBJ2-2,TRBV5-1,NA,CASSLAKGQNTGELFF,TGCGCCAGCAGCTTGGCCAAGGGGCAGAACACCGGGGAGCTGTTTTTT
NA,TRBJ2-7,TRBV5-1,NA,CASSTGQNEQYF,TGCGCCAGCAGCACCGGACAGAACGAGCAGTACTTC
NA,TRBJ1-2,TRBV15,NA,CATSRRLVPYGYTF,TGTGCCACCAGCAGAAGACTGGTCCCGTATGGCTACACCTTC
TRBD2,TRBJ2-7,TRBV27,once,CASSLSTLSGRGEQYF,TGTGCCAGCAGTTTATCGACGCTTAGCGGGAGGGGCGAGCAGTACTTC
NA,TRBJ1-4,TRBV4-1,NA,CASRNGGATNEKLFF,TGCGCCAGCAGAAACGGGGGGGCAACTAATGAAAAACTGTTTTTT
NA,TRBJ2-7,TRBV6-6,NA,CASSYSGTGLYEQYF,TGTGCCAGCAGTTACTCCGGGACGGGGCTCTACGAGCAGTACTTC
TRBD1,TRBJ1-4,TRBV6-1,once,CASSEARRGRLTNEKLFF,TGTGCCAGCAGTGAAGCGCGCAGGGGGAGGCTAACTAATGAAAAACTGTTTTTT
NA,TRBJ2-7,TRBV18,once,CASSPPSAVSYEQYF,TGTGCCAGCTCACCGCCATCGGCAGTCTCCTACGAGCAGTACTTC
NA,TRBJ2-3,TRBV5-1,NA,CASSLPSSTDTQYF,TGCGCCAGCAGCTTGCCTTCTAGCACAGATACGCAGTATTTT
NA,TRBJ2-3,TRBV2,NA,CASSEESTDTQYF,TGTGCCAGCAGTGAAGAGAGCACAGATACGCAGTATTTT
NA,TRBJ2-7,TRBV18,NA,CASSPPDIYEQYF,TGTGCCAGCTCACCACCGGACATCTACGAGCAGTACTTC
TRBD1,TRBJ1-2,TRBV4-1,NA,CASSPRDRTGYGYTF,TGCGCCAGCAGCCCCCGGGACAGGACGGGCTATGGCTACACCTTC
NA,TRBJ1-2,TRBV5-1,NA,CASSVGWGSDGYTF,TGCGCCAGCAGCGTAGGGTGGGGCTCAGATGGCTACACCTTC
TRBD2,TRBJ2-4,TRBV7-9,NA,CASSPSGLAGVAKNIQYF,TGTGCCAGCAGCCCATCGGGACTAGCGGGGGTAGCCAAAAACATTCAGTACTTC
TRBD1,TRBJ1-4,TRBV28,NA,CASRSPGTGNEKLFF,TGTGCCAGCAGATCCCCCGGGACAGGGAACGAAAAACTGTTTTTT
TRBD1,TRBJ2-7,TRBV19,NA,CASSTTGTGDEQYF,TGTGCCAGTAGTACCACCGGGACAGGGGACGAGCAGTACTTC
NA,TRBJ1-1,TRBV18,NA,CASSPSQGHTEAFF,TGTGCCAGCTCACCTTCGCAGGGGCACACTGAAGCTTTCTTT
TRBD1,TRBJ2-7,TRBV16,NA,CASSQSRGGTGSYEQYF,TGTGCCAGCAGCCAAAGCCGAGGCGGGACAGGGTCCTACGAGCAGTACTTC
NA,TRBJ2-3,TRBV5-4,NA,CASSLPQDTQYF,TGTGCCAGCAGCTTGCCACAAGATACGCAGTATTTT
TRBD2,TRBJ2-3,TRBV7-3,NA,CASSFSGESTDTQYF,TGTGCCAGCAGTTTCAGCGGGGAGTCCACAGATACGCAGTATTTT
TRBD1,TRBJ2-7,TRBV19,NA,CASSRDSGTYEQYF,TGTGCCAGTAGTAGGGACAGCGGAACCTACGAGCAGTACTTC
NA,TRBJ1-5,TRBV19,NA,CASCPPNQPQHF,TGTGCCAGCTGTCCGCCTAATCAGCCCCAGCATTTT
NA,TRBJ2-5,TRBV7-2,NA,CASSTPGPRETQYF,TGTGCCAGCAGCACCCCGGGTCCACGGGAGACCCAGTACTTC
NA,TRBJ1-4,TRBV29-1,NA,CSVEVRGEKLFF,TGCAGCGTTGAAGTCAGGGGTGAAAAACTGTTTTTT
NA,TRBJ2-7,TRBV5-5,NA,CASSLAGTLSYEQYF,TGTGCCAGCAGCTTGGCTGGGACCCTGTCCTACGAGCAGTACTTC
NA,TRBJ1-1,TRBV27,NA,CASSNLGQTPEAFF,TGTGCCAGCAGCAACCTCGGACAGACCCCTGAAGCTTTCTTT
NA,TRBJ1-3,TRBV5-5,once,CASSSGSSGNTIYF,TGTGCCAGCAGCTCAGGGAGCTCTGGAAACACCATATATTTT
TRBD1,TRBJ1-5,TRBV7-2,once,CASSLGWTGGRQPQHF,TGTGCCAGCAGCTTAGGGTGGACAGGGGGCCGGCAGCCCCAGCATTTT
NA,TRBJ1-1,TRBV7-8,NA,CASSLARMGQGRITEAFF,TGTGCCAGCAGCTTAGCTAGGATGGGTCAGGGGAGGATCACTGAAGCTTTCTTT
NA,TRBJ2-3,TRBV18,NA,CASLSGAEHTDTQYF,TGTGCCAGCTTATCGGGAGCGGAACACACAGATACGCAGTATTTT
TRBD1,TRBJ2-2,TRBV9,NA,CAIKYRDRGVLGNTGELFF,TGTGCCATAAAGTACCGGGACAGGGGTGTCTTGGGGAACACCGGGGAGCTGTTTTTT
TRBD2,TRBJ2-5,TRBV4-1,NA,CASSQGTSGGLIETQYF,TGCGCCAGCAGCCAAGGGACTAGCGGGGGCCTCATAGAGACCCAGTACTTC
NA,TRBJ2-7,TRBV7-6,NA,CASSPYTTYEQYF,TGTGCCAGCAGCCCTTATACTACCTACGAGCAGTACTTC
TRBD1,TRBJ2-7,TRBV30,NA,CAWTRDRAGEQYF,TGTGCCTGGACCCGGGACAGAGCCGGCGAGCAGTACTTC
NA,TRBJ2-3,TRBV2,few,CASSARGNWVDTQYF,TGTGCCAGCAGCGCCCGGGGAAACTGGGTTGATACGCAGTATTTT
TRBD2,TRBJ2-1,TRBV5-1,NA,CASSSGLAGAHEQFF,TGCGCCAGCAGCTCGGGACTAGCGGGAGCCCATGAGCAGTTCTTC
NA,TRBJ1-4,TRBV7-9,once,CASNLDGQSNEKLFF,TGTGCCAGCAACTTGGACGGCCAGTCTAATGAAAAACTGTTTTTT
NA,TRBJ1-2,TRBV6-6,NA,CASRVNYGYTF,TGTGCCAGCAGAGTAAACTATGGCTACACCTTC
TRBD1,TRBJ2-3,TRBV30,NA,CASRTGRRDTQYF,TGTGCCTCTCGGACAGGGCGGCGGGATACGCAGTATTTT